Sequencing of this T cell receptor beta chain was carried out in a study of cytomegalovirus exposure and HLA in healthy donors. Notes on this clone: The target antigen is unknown.

The approximately 120-subject validation cohort, separate from the 666-subject first cohort, included the donors. Method: immunoSEQ multiplex PCR; TCRdb's copy keeps in-frame clones and lacks some. Of about 65,000 clones listed, around 90% are singletons. Overall study results and limits: Reported results showed that the classifier diagnosed cytomegalovirus status with high specificity and sensitivity.

The sample comprised PBMCs. This receptor was taken from a woman younger than 35 in good health and CMV-seronegative.

The CDR3 is CASGFRSNLFF. CDR3 nucleotide sequence: TGTGCTAGTGGTTTTAGATCAAATCTTTTTTTT. V usage is TRBV12-5 and J usage is TRBJ1-4; D not resolved. Trimming took 3 bases from V and 17 from J, leaving 13 bases between them. Per the germline V gene, CDR1 is LGHNT and CDR2 is FRNRAP. This CDR3 is 11 amino acids long.